This T cell receptor beta chain was retrieved from a study of cytomegalovirus exposure and HLA in healthy donors. Whole-study findings and limits: Among TCR beta chains, those listed as cytomegalovirus-associated numbered under 200. Cytomegalovirus status was reportedly diagnosed by the classifier with high specificity and sensitivity. In vitro assays verified that a few CMV-associated chains recognized CMV antigens specifically.

Comment on this clone: Its antigen is unknown.

TCRdb's table, derived via immunoSEQ multiplex PCR, lists solely in-frame clones and lacks some. The sample carries approximately 64,000 clones, 75% to 90% recorded once. This CDR3 has 15 residues. V was clipped by 4 bases and J by 4 bases; unmatched bases: 9. The germline V gene has CDR1 SGHTA and CDR2 FQGTGA. Sequencing input: PBMCs. This TCR came from a woman younger than 35 in good health and CMV-seronegative. The V gene is TRBV7-3, the J gene TRBJ2-7, with 8 bases lining up with TRBD2. As DNA, the CDR3 is TGTGCCAGCAGCTACTCGGGACTAGGGTCGTACGAGCAGTACTTC. This encodes CASSYSGLGSYEQYF.